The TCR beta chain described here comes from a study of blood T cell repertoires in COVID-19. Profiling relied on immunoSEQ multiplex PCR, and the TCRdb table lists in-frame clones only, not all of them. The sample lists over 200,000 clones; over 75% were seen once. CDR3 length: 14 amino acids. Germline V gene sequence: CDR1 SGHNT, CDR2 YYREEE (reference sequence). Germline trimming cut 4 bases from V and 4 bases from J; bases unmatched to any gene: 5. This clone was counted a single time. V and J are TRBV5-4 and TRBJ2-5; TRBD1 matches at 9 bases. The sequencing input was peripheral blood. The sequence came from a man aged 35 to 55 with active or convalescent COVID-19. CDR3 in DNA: TGTGCCAGCAGCCAGGACAGGGGCGGAGAGACCCAGTACTTC. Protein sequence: CASSQDRGGETQYF.